This T cell receptor (beta chain) was profiled in a study of cytomegalovirus exposure and HLA in healthy donors. Study-level results: Reports described diagnosis of cytomegalovirus status by the classifier as highly specific and sensitive. Researchers had no immune exposure information except CMV serostatus available.

There are 15 residues in the CDR3. Germline values: CDR1 MGHDK, CDR2 SYGVNS. Trimming stripped 2 bases from V and 4 bases from J, with 14 bases between. Primers included in the PCR were 60 Vbeta and 13 Jbeta primers. Profiling relied on immunoSEQ multiplex PCR, and the TCRdb table lists in-frame clones only, not all of them. The table has around 120,000 clones, roughly 78% seen once. On this clone itself: Its target is not known.

All donors participated as healthy donors of bone marrow. The sequencing input was PBMCs. The chain recombines TRBV25-1 with TRBJ1-2, with D perhaps matching TRBD1 (6 bases). The sequence came from a male donor in good health and CMV-seronegative. The CDR3 coding sequence is TGTGCCAGCAGTGAAGTGGGGGCAAGGGGCTATGGCTACACCTTC. Its translation is CASSEVGARGYGYTF.